This T cell receptor (beta chain) was obtained from a study of T-cell reconstitution after alpha-beta-depleted transplantation in children. Details on this clonotype: One end of the junction varies from germline; a read error may be responsible.

As it was prepared, the TCRbeta library received unique molecular identifiers. MiXCR was run by TCRdb on the PCR reads, yielding one entry per CDR3 protein. The sample includes about 220,000 distinct CDR3 sequences, roughly 18% of them seen just once. CDR1 is ENHRY and CDR2 is SYGVKD in the germline V gene. This CDR3 contains 17 residues. The sample was PBMCs, mostly from graft donor cells, taken 360 days after TCRalphabeta/CD19-depleted stem cell transplant. V usage is TRBV10-3 and J usage is TRBJ2-1, with 14 bases aligning to TRBD2. The TCR comes from a male patient aged 2 to 10 who had a stem cell transplant for acute lymphoblastic leukemia, so the T cells may come from the graft donor. CDR3 sequence reads: CAIRRLAGGPSYYEQFF. The DNA for the CDR3 is TGTGCCATCAGACGACTAGCGGGAGGGCCCTCCTACTATGAGCAGTTCTTC.